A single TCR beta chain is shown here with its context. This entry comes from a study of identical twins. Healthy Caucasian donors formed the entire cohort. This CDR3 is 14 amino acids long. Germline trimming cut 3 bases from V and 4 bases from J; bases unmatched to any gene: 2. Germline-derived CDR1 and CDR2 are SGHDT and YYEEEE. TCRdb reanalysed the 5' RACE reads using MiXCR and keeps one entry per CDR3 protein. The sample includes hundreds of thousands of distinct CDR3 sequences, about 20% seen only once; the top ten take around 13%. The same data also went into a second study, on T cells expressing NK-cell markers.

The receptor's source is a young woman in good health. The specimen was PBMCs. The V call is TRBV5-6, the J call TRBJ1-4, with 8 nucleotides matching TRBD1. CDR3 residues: CASSWGQDNEKLFF. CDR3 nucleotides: TGTGCCAGCAGCTGGGGACAGGATAATGAAAAACTGTTTTTT. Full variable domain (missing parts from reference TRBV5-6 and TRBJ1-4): DAGVTQSPTHLIKTRGQQVTLRCSPKSGHDTVSWYQQALGQGPQFIFQYYEEEERQRGNFPDRFSGHQFPNYSSELNVNALLLGDSALYLCASSWGQDNEKLFFGSGTQLSVL.